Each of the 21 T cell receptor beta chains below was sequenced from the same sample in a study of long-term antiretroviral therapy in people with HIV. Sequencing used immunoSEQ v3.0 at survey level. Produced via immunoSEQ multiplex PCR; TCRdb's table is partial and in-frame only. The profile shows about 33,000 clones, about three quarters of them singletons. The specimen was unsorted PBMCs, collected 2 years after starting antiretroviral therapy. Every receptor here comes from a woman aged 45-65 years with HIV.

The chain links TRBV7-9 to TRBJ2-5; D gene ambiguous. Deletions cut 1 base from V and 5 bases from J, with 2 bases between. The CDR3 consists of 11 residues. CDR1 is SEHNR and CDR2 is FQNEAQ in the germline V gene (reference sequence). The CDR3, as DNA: TGTGCCAGCAGCTTAGTGGAGACCCAGTACTTC. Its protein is CASSLVETQYF.

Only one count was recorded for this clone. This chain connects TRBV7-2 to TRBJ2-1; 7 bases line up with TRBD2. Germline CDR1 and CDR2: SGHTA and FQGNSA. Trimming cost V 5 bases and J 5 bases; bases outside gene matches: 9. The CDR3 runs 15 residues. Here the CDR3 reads CASSRWGEGDNEQFF. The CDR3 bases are TGTGCCAGCAGCCGCTGGGGGGAGGGAGACAATGAGCAGTTCTTC.

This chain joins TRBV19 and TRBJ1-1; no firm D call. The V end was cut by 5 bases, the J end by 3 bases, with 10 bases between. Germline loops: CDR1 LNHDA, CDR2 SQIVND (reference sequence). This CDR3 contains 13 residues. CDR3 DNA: TGTGCCAGTAGTTCGACACGGGACACTGAAGCTTTCTTT. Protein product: CASSSTRDTEAFF.

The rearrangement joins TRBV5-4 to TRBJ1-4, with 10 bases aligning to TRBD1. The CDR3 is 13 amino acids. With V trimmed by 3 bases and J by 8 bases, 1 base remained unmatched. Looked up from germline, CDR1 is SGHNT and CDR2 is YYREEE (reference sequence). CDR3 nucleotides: TGTGCCAGCAGCTGGGGACAGGGGGAAAAACTGTTTTTT. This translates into CASSWGQGEKLFF. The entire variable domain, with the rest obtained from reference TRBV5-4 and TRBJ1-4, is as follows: ETGVTQSPTHLIKTRGQQVTLRCSSQSGHNTVSWYQQALGQGPQFIFQYYREEENGRGNFPPRFSGLQFPNYSSELNVNALELDDSALYLCASSWGQGEKLFFGSGTQLSVL.

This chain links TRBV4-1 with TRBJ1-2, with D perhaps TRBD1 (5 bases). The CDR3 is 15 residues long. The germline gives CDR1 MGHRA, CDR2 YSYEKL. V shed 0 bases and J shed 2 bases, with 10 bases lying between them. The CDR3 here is CASSQEQRQNYGYTF. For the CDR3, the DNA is TGCGCCAGCAGCCAAGAGCAACGACAGAACTATGGCTACACCTTC.

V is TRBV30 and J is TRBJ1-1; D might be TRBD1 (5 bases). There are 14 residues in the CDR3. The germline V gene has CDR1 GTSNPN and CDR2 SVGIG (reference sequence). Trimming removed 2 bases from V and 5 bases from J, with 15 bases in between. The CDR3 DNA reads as TGTGCCTGGAGTTCAAAGCAGGGAGGGACTGAAGCTTTCTTT. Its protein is CAWSSKQGGTEAFF. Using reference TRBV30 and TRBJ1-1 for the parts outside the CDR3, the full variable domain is SQTIHQWPATLVQPVGSPLSLECTVEGTSNPNLYWYRQAAGRGLQLLFYSVGIGQISSEVPQNLSASRPQDRQFILSSKKLLLSDSGFYLCAWSSKQGGTEAFFGQGTRLTVV.

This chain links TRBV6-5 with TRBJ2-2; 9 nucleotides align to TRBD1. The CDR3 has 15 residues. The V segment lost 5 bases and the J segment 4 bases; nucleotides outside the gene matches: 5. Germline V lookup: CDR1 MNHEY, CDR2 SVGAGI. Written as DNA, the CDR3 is TGTGCCAGCAGTCCGGGACAGGGAACCACCGGGGAGCTGTTTTTT. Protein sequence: CASSPGQGTTGELFF.

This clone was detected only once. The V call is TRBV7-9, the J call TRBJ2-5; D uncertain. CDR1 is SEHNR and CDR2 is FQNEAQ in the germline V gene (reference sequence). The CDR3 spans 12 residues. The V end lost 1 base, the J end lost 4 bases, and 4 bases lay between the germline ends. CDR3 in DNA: TGTGCCAGCAGCTTAGAAGCAGAGACCCAGTACTTC. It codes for CASSLEAETQYF.

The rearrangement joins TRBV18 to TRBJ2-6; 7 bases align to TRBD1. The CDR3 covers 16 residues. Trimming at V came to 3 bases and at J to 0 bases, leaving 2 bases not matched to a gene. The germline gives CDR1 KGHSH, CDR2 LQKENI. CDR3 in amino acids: CASSPGQSSGANVLTF. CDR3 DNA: TGTGCCAGCTCACCGGGACAGTCCTCTGGGGCCAACGTCCTGACTTTC.

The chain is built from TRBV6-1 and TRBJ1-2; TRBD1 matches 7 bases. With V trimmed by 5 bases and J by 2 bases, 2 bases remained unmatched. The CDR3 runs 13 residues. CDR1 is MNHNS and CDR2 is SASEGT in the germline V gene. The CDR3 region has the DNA TGTGCCAGCAGTAGACAGGGAAACTATGGCTACACCTTC. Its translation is CASSRQGNYGYTF.

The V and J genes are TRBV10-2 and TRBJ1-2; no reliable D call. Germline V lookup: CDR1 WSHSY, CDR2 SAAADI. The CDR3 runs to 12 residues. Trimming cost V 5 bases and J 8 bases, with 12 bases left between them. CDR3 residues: CASSRPAGGYTF. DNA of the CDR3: TGCGCCAGCAGTAGGCCCGCGGGGGGCTACACCTTC.

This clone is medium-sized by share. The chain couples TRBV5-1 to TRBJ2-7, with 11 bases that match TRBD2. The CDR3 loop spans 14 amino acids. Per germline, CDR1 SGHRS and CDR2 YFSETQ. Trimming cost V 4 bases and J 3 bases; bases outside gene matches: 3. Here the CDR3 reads CASSTGTSGYEQYV. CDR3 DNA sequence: TGCGCCAGCAGCACAGGGACTAGCGGCTACGAGCAGTACGTC.

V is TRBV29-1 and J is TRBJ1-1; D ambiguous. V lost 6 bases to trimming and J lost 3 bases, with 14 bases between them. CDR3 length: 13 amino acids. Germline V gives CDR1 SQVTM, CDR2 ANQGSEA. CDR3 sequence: CSVQWGLDTEAFF. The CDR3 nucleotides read TGCAGCGTGCAATGGGGTTTGGACACTGAAGCTTTCTTT.

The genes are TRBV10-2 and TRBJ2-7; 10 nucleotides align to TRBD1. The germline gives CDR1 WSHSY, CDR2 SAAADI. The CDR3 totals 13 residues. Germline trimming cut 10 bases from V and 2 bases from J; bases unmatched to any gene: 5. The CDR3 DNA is TGCGCCACGGGGACAGGGGTTACCTACGAGCAGTACTTC. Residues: CATGTGVTYEQYF.

The CDR3 loop is CSVEGGTNEQFF. CDR3 sequence (DNA): TGCAGCGTTGAAGGGGGAACGAATGAGCAGTTCTTC. The rearrangement uses TRBV29-1 and TRBJ2-1; D ambiguous. Trimming stripped 1 base from V and 7 bases from J, with 8 bases between. Germline-derived CDR1 and CDR2 are SQVTM and ANQGSEA. This CDR3 spans 12 amino acids.

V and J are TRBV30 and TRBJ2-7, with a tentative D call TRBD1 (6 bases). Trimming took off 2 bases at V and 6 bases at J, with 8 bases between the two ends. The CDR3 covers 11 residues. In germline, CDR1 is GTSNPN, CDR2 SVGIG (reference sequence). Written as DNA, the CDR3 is TGTGCCTGGAGTTTAGGGGGCGAGCAGTACGTC. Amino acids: CAWSLGGEQYV.

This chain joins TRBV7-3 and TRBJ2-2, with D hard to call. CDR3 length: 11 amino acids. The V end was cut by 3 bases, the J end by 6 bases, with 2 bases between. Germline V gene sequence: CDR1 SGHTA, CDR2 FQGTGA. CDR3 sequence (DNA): TGTGCCAGCAGCTTTCCCGGGGAGCTGTTTTTT. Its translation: CASSFPGELFF.

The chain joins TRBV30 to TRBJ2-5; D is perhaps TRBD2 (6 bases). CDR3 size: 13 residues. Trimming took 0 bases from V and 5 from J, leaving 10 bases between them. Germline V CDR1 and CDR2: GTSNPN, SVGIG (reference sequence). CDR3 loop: CAWSVGGVETQYF. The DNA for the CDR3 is TGTGCCTGGAGTGTCGGGGGAGTGGAGACCCAGTACTTC.

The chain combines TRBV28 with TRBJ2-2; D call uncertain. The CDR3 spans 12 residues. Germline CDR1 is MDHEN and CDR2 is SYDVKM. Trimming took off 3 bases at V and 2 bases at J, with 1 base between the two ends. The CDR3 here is CASSFNTGELFF. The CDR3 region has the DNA TGTGCCAGCAGTTTTAACACCGGGGAGCTGTTTTTT.

The CDR3 loop reads CASGLVVGGPNTEAFF. The CDR3 nucleotides read TGTGCTAGTGGTTTAGTAGTTGGGGGTCCGAACACTGAAGCTTTCTTT. The chain employs TRBV12-5 and TRBJ1-1, with D possibly being TRBD1 (5 bases). CDR1 is LGHNT, CDR2 FRNRAP, per germline. The CDR3 has 16 amino acids. V was shortened by 3 bases and J by 1 base, with 15 bases between the two germline ends.

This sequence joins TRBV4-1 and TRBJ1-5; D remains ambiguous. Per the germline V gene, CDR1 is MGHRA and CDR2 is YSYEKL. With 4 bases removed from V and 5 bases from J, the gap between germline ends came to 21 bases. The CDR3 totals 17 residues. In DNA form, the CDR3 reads TGCGCCAGCAGCCTCCCGGATGGTCAGGTGTGGGATCAGCCCCAGCATTTT. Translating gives CASSLPDGQVWDQPQHF.